The clone carrying this T cell receptor (beta chain) has a handful of counts. Its specificity is unknown. J gave up 7 bases and V 5 bases, and 5 bases lay outside the gene matches. Germline loops: CDR1 SGHTA, CDR2 FQGTGA. The CDR3 is 12 residues long. Sequencing used immunoSEQ multiplex PCR; TCRdb keeps in-frame clones, though not all of them. The data show about 120,000 clones, 75% to 95% seen once. This sample is drawn from a study of T cell responses to AZD1222 COVID-19 vaccine. Regarding the study as a whole: Among the donors, most were white British and more were female, and clonal diversity was possibly underestimated. Two AZD1222 doses significantly raised spike-specific TCR breadth and depth over controls. As reported, nearly half of all spike-specific TCRs target variant regions that are unmutated.

Here the sequenced sample was peripheral blood, taken 28 days after the second dose of the MenACWY control vaccine. This chain connects TRBV7-3 to TRBJ2-7; TRBD1 matches at 7 bases. The origin of this receptor is an adult who received the MenACWY meningococcal vaccine as a control. The CDR3 reads CASSDSGGEQYF. The CDR3 bases are TGTGCCAGCAGCGATTCAGGGGGTGAGCAGTACTTC.